This T cell receptor beta chain was recorded in a study of T cells after yellow fever vaccination. Whole-study results and caveats: Clonotype sharing between CD4 and CD8 compartments was small. Most clones from primary vaccination resurfaced after the booster (around 97% CD4, 88% CD8). Abundant clonotypes (contaminants from the bulk population) could be present in FACS-sorted repertoires.

The germline CDR1 and CDR2 sequences are LGHDT and YNNKEL (reference sequence). CDR3 length equals 13 residues. V lost 4 bases and J 5 bases, leaving 10 bases between the germline ends. Conversion of TCR transcripts into cDNA relied on 5'RACE template switching, which added a universal primer site and UMIs. MiXCR was run by TCRdb on the 5' RACE reads, yielding one entry per CDR3 protein. The data hold approximately 510,000 distinct CDR3 sequences, with just over 20% observed a single time. Only a few counts were recorded for this clonotype. Antigen: not known. The sequence came from a man younger than 30 who received the YFV17D yellow fever vaccine. The rearrangement links TRBV3-1 to TRBJ2-3, with D hard to call. Sequences were derived from PBMCs, sampled less than 25 days after the first yellow fever vaccination. CDR3 region: CASSPPSRDTQYF. The CDR3 DNA reads as TGTGCCAGCAGCCCCCCCTCTCGAGATACGCAGTATTTT.